These 15 T cell receptor beta chains originate from one sample sequenced in a study of tumor-infiltrating lymphocytes in primary liver carcinoma (dated by TCRdb to between 2016 and 2019). Total RNA and DNA were co-extracted from roughly 20-30 mg of bulk tissue with the AllPrep DNA/RNA mini kit, without cell sorting. For sequencing, an Illumina HiSeq 2500 was employed. TCRbeta-specific cDNA was reverse-transcribed from 500 ng total RNA using a constant-region primer and ProtoScript II reverse transcriptase. The TCRbeta libraries were prepared through three rounds of nested multiplex PCR following a slightly modified ARM-PCR procedure. Multiplex TRBV1-TRBV30 forward primers and a Cbeta reverse primer were used in the first two PCR rounds, each of which was run for around 10 cycles. TCRdb reprocessed the public reads (quality trimming at Q25 with fastp, clone calling with MiXCR) and kept in-frame beta chains. All rows with the same CDR3 protein become a single entry with the most common DNA and genes. This sample comprises tens of thousands of distinct CDR3 sequences, over 60% of them detected only once. The ten largest clonotypes hold about 30% of the sample.

The sequencing sample was made of liver tumor tissue from sampling region 4. Reading the label with the study, this specimen's cell subset or site is: tumor region T4, right-lateral pole. These receptors were collected from a man in his forties or fifties with primary liver carcinoma and hepatitis B virus infection.

The sample holds many counts of this clonotype. The gene calls are TRBV6-5 and TRBJ1-4; 10 bases match TRBD1. The V and J ends lost 6 bases and 6 bases, in that order; junction bases with no gene match: 4. Germline assignment: CDR1 MNHEY and CDR2 SVGAGI. The CDR3 totals 14 residues. The CDR3 spells CASSKDRGDEKLFF. CDR3 DNA sequence: TGTGCCAGCAGCAAGGACAGGGGGGATGAAAAACTGTTTTTT.

Comments on this clonotype: A junction end diverges from the germline sequence, so it may reflect a read error. The V and J genes are TRBV12-3 or TRBV12-4 and TRBJ2-2; D is possibly TRBD1 (6 bases). The CDR3 consists of 13 residues. CDR3 loop: CVSSPRTARELFF. In nucleotides, the CDR3 is TGTGTCAGCAGTCCCAGGACAGCCCGGGAGCTGTTTTTT.

By share of the sample, this clonotype is medium-sized (0.01 to 0.1%). This sequence joins TRBV11-2 and TRBJ2-2; 12 nucleotides agree with TRBD2. The germline gives CDR1 SGHAT, CDR2 FQNNGV. J lost 4 bases, V lost 2 bases, and 5 bases had no gene match. CDR3 length: 17 residues. The CDR3 here is CASSLLAGGPGTGELFF. Here the CDR3 DNA reads TGTGCCAGCAGCTTACTAGCGGGAGGGCCTGGCACCGGGGAGCTGTTTTTT.

The chain combines TRBV12-3 or TRBV12-4 with TRBJ2-6; no reliable D call. This CDR3 is 15 amino acids long. V lost 9 bases and J lost 5, with 17 bases in between. The CDR3 DNA sequence: TGTGCCAGGAGTCTCAGCAGTGCCTGGGCCAACGTCCTGACTTTC. This translates into CARSLSSAWANVLTF.

On this clonotype itself: At one boundary the junction diverges from the germline segment, which might be a read error. The V and J genes are TRBV28 and TRBJ2-2; D uncertain. The CDR3 totals 16 residues. Germline V gives CDR1 MDHEN, CDR2 SYDVKM. The CDR3 region is CASRIQDLANIGELFF. Here the CDR3 DNA reads TGTGCCAGCAGAATCCAGGACCTTGCGAACATCGGGGAGCTGTTTTTT.

Concerning this clonotype: One base away lies a much larger clone, so this may be a sequencing read error. The chain links TRBV6-1 to TRBJ2-1, with 9 bases fitting TRBD2. CDR3 length: 15 amino acids. V lost 10 bases, J lost 0 bases, and 7 bases stayed unmatched. Germline CDR1 and CDR2: MNHNS and SASEGT. CDR3 protein: CAIGPAGGSYNEQFF. DNA for the CDR3: TGTGCCATCGGACCAGCGGGAGGCTCCTACAATGAGCAGTTCTTC.

A remark on this clonotype: The missing conserved phenylalanine or tryptophan at the end of this CDR3 makes a read error likely. The chain is built from TRBV6-5 and TRBJ2-2; D unresolved. This CDR3 is built from 15 residues. Between the trimmed V and J ends, which lost 5 bases and 4 bases, there was a span of 14 bases. Germline values: CDR1 MNHEY, CDR2 SVGAGI. The CDR3 region has the DNA TGTGCCAGCAGTACCACTCTAGAGGTCACCGGGGAGCTGTTTTCT. Its protein is CASSTTLEVTGELFS.

Regarding this clonotype: Mismatch with germline at one junction end may stem from a read error. The V and J genes are TRBV7-8 and TRBJ2-2, with a weak D call TRBD2 (7 bases). Germline V gene lookup returns CDR1 SGHVS and CDR2 FQNEAQ. The CDR3 is made up of 15 amino acids. The CDR3 is CASSDGLGGTVELFF. Here the CDR3 DNA reads TGTGCCAGCAGCGACGGACTAGGGGGTACCGTGGAGCTGTTTTTT.

Note on this clonotype: A much larger clone lies one base from this, so it may be a read error. The rearrangement links TRBV6-6 to TRBJ1-5; D perhaps matches TRBD1 (5 bases). The CDR3 is 14 amino acids. Germline CDR1 MNHNY, CDR2 SVGAGI (reference sequence). The CDR3 spells CASIWGGSNQLQHF. The CDR3 DNA sequence: TGTGCCAGCATATGGGGCGGGAGCAATCAGCTCCAGCATTTT.

Concerning this clonotype itself: At one end, the junction sequence differs from germline, possibly due to a read error. The J gene is TRBJ1-5, the V gene TRBV11-2, with D possibly TRBD1 on 6 matching bases. Germline V gives CDR1 SGHAT, CDR2 FQNNGV. CDR3 length: 16 amino acids. CDR3 nucleotides: TGTGCCAGTAGCTTAGGTCCACAGGGTTCAGGTCAGCGTCAGCATTTT. Translation gives CASSLGPQGSGQRQHF.

The J gene is TRBJ2-3, the V gene TRBV29-1, with a tentative D call TRBD1 (6 bases). CDR3 length: 14 residues. Germline values: CDR1 SQVTM, CDR2 ANQGSEA. CDR3 residues: CAVERRGGTDTQYF. The DNA of the CDR3 is TGCGCCGTTGAACGCAGGGGTGGCACAGATACGCAGTATTTT.

Remarks on this clonotype: The germline gene is not matched at one end of the junction; a read error may be the cause. The CDR3: CAIRSGQGTYNDQFF. The DNA for the CDR3 is TGTGCCATCAGATCAGGACAGGGAACCTACAATGACCAGTTCTTC. This chain links TRBV10-3 with TRBJ2-1, with 8 bases aligning to TRBD1. The germline V gene encodes CDR1 ENHRY and CDR2 SYGVKD. There are 15 residues in the CDR3.

This clonotype was seen at least ten times. The gene calls are TRBV6-2 or TRBV6-3 and TRBJ2-7; TRBD2 might be the D (10 bases). V was trimmed by 4 bases and J by 3 bases, leaving 25 bases between them. Germline loops: CDR1 MNHEY, CDR2 SVGEGT. This CDR3 comprises 18 residues. The CDR3 DNA follows: TGTGCCAGCAGTTCAGACAGGGGGATGCTAGCGGGAGACTACGAGCAGTACTTC. Translation gives CASSSDRGMLAGDYEQYF.

Concerning this clonotype: A read error is possible here, since a much larger clone lies one base away. V is TRBV19 and J is TRBJ2-5; TRBD2 matches 11 bases. The trim removed 6 bases at V and 8 bases at J, leaving 14 bases unmatched. CDR1 and CDR2 (germline): LNHDA, SQIVND (reference sequence). The CDR3 is 16 amino acids. CDR3 residues: CASSTGTSGPTDTQYF. The CDR3 DNA sequence: TGTGCCAGTAGCACCGGGACTAGCGGACCGACGGATACCCAGTACTTC.

CDR3 sequence: CASSFTFMNTEAFF. The CDR3 DNA reads as TGTGCCAGCAGTTTCACGTTCATGAACACTGAAGCTTTCTTT. The gene calls are TRBV11-3 and TRBJ1-1; no clear D. The CDR3 sequence is 14 residues long. CDR1 and CDR2 (germline): SGHNT, YENEEA. V gave up 6 bases and J gave up 0 bases, with 11 bases separating them.